The T cell receptor beta chain described here comes from a study of cytomegalovirus exposure and HLA in healthy donors. Whole-study context: Some 90 million unique TCRs from HLA-typed donors were held in an early data release.

Broader study findings: A later analysis linked a missense DCLRE1C variant to TCR beta V- and J-gene trimming. An analysis done earlier found most TCR beta V segments productive about 90% or about 30% of the time.

Turning to this clone: Antigen unknown.

Trimming removed 3 bases from V and 2 bases from J; junction bases left unmatched: 7. CDR3 length: 15 amino acids. Per germline, CDR1 LGHNA and CDR2 YSLEER. PCR employed 60 Vbeta and 13 Jbeta primers. Clones were sequenced by immunoSEQ multiplex PCR, and TCRdb holds only the in-frame ones, with some missing. The sample has 150,000 to 190,000 clones; roughly 80% are singletons. The chain employs TRBV4-3 and TRBJ2-7, with 7 nucleotides matching TRBD2. The sample comprised PBMCs. This sequence originates from a man aged 18 to 29 in good health and CMV-seronegative. CDR3 sequence reads: CASSQGREPTYEQYF. The CDR3 nucleotides read TGCGCCAGCAGCCAGGGGCGGGAGCCAACCTACGAGCAGTACTTC.